The rows below give T cell receptor beta chains drawn from one sample of a study of cytotoxic CD8 clonotypes in ibrutinib-treated CLL. TCRdb keeps only in-frame clones here, not all; method: immunoSEQ multiplex PCR. The data hold about 200,000 clones, with about 75% observed a single time. The sequenced sample was PBMCs, obtained after 12 months of ibrutinib treatment. The source is a human donor with chronic lymphocytic leukemia. CDR3s include the opening cysteine and the closing phenylalanine or tryptophan. The order of the fields is V gene, D gene, J gene, clone size, CDR3 DNA, CDR3 protein. D genes are given only for firm matches. Some rows have no size entry. The others give once, few or many, or a class for an expanded clone.

v_call: TRBV28
d_call: NA
j_call: TRBJ2-1
clone_size: NA
cdr3_nt: TGTGCCAGCAGTTTTTCCCTCGGGCAGGGCTACAATGAGCAGTTCTTC
cdr3_aa: CASSFSLGQGYNEQFF

v_call: TRBV25-1
d_call: NA
j_call: TRBJ2-7
clone_size: NA
cdr3_nt: TGTGCCAGCAGTGTGGGACTGAGCTACGAGCAGTACTTC
cdr3_aa: CASSVGLSYEQYF

v_call: TRBV6-6
d_call: NA
j_call: TRBJ1-3
clone_size: NA
cdr3_nt: TGTGCCAGCAGGCCCGACAGCTCTGGAAACACCATATATTTT
cdr3_aa: CASRPDSSGNTIYF

v_call: TRBV7-2
d_call: NA
j_call: TRBJ1-5
clone_size: few
cdr3_nt: TGTGCCAGCAGCCGTCCCGGGGATCAGCCCCAGCATTTT
cdr3_aa: CASSRPGDQPQHF

v_call: TRBV18
d_call: NA
j_call: TRBJ1-5
clone_size: NA
cdr3_nt: TGTGCCAGCTCACTTTACAGGGAGGGCCAGCCCCAGCATTTT
cdr3_aa: CASSLYREGQPQHF

v_call: TRBV6-5
d_call: NA
j_call: TRBJ1-1
clone_size: NA
cdr3_nt: TGTGCCAGCAGTTACTCCAGGGCTCCGAACACTGAAGCTTTCTTT
cdr3_aa: CASSYSRAPNTEAFF

v_call: TRBV28
d_call: NA
j_call: TRBJ2-7
clone_size: NA
cdr3_nt: TGTGCCAGCACGACAGTTGGAACCTACGAGCAGTACTTC
cdr3_aa: CASTTVGTYEQYF

v_call: TRBV6-5
d_call: NA
j_call: TRBJ1-1
clone_size: NA
cdr3_nt: TGTGCCGCATGGGGGGGGAACACTGAAGCTTTCTTT
cdr3_aa: CAAWGGNTEAFF

v_call: TRBV9
d_call: NA
j_call: TRBJ1-4
clone_size: NA
cdr3_nt: TGTGCCAGCAGCGTAGCCGGGGTCGGTGAAAAACTGTTTTTT
cdr3_aa: CASSVAGVGEKLFF

v_call: TRBV27
d_call: NA
j_call: TRBJ2-3
clone_size: medium-sized
cdr3_nt: TGTGCCAGCAGTTCCCTTGGTAGCGACACAGATACGCAGTATTTT
cdr3_aa: CASSSLGSDTDTQYF